The 26 T cell receptor beta chains given below trace back to one sample, sequenced in a study of blood T cells in healthy people across ages. PCR was performed a second time for roughly 7 to 11 cycles using a sample-barcoded 5' primer and a J-beta primer mix. One entry per CDR3 protein, called by TCRdb with MiXCR from the 5' RACE reads. The table records some 760,000 distinct CDR3 sequences, 20% to 30% of them present only once. The sample was also reused in another study, on T cells of mothers and their children.

The sample consisted of blood. Source of these receptors: a boy younger than 18 in good health.

The CDR3 spells CASSLRGDYNSPLHF. The CDR3 DNA follows: TGTGCCAGCAGTTTAAGGGGGGACTATAATTCACCCCTCCACTTT. The chain has TRBV27 and TRBJ1-6; tentative D call: TRBD1 (6 bases). CDR1 and CDR2 from the germline V gene are MNHEY and SMNVEV (reference sequence). The CDR3 is 15 residues long. V was pared by 2 bases and J by 3 bases, with 8 bases between.

The chain recombines TRBV10-3 with TRBJ2-3; 9 bases match TRBD2. Germline-derived CDR1 and CDR2 are ENHRY and SYGVKD. Trimming took 5 bases from V and 6 from J; bases not matched to a gene: 3. The CDR3 runs 13 residues. The CDR3 DNA reads as TGTGCCATCAGTTCTAGCGGGGCGGATACGCAGTATTTT. It specifies CAISSSGADTQYF.

This chain connects TRBV28 to TRBJ2-1, with D uncertain. Germline loops: CDR1 MDHEN, CDR2 SYDVKM. This CDR3 is built from 15 residues. Trimming shortened V by 3 bases and J by 3 bases, and 12 bases separated the two germline ends. The CDR3 loop is CASSFLAELYNEQFF. The CDR3 bases are TGTGCCAGCAGTTTCTTGGCGGAGCTCTACAATGAGCAGTTCTTC.

A few counts support this clonotype. V usage is TRBV7-3 and J usage is TRBJ1-5, with D possibly being TRBD1 (6 bases). This CDR3 spans 13 amino acids. Deletions cut 5 bases from V and 7 bases from J, with 12 bases between. Germline assignment: CDR1 SGHTA and CDR2 FQGTGA. CDR3 DNA sequence: TGTGCCAGCAGCCTAAGGGGGGGGCAGCCCCAGCATTTT. It encodes CASSLRGGQPQHF. Full variable domain (missing parts from reference TRBV7-3 and TRBJ1-5): GAGVSQTPSNKVTEKGKYVELRCDPISGHTALYWYRQSLGQGPEFLIYFQGTGAADDSGLPNDRFFAVRPEGSVSTLKIQRTERGDSAVYLCASSLRGGQPQHFGDGTRLSIL.

V and J are TRBV23-1 and TRBJ2-7; 7 nucleotides agree with TRBD1. TRBV23-1 is an ORF, with its function uncertain. The CDR3 has 17 amino acids. V was pared by 0 bases and J by 0 bases, with 8 bases of the junction left unmatched. CDR3 in DNA: TGCGCCAGCAGTCAATCGCCTCGACAGGGTGTCTCCTACGAGCAGTACTTC. Its translation is CASSQSPRQGVSYEQYF.

The J gene is TRBJ2-1, the V gene TRBV20-1; 10 nucleotides match TRBD2. This CDR3 is built from 15 residues. Trimming removed 6 bases from V and 3 bases from J; junction bases left unmatched: 8. Germline V gene lookup returns CDR1 DFQATT and CDR2 SNEGSKA (reference sequence). This CDR3 is CSASPLAGVYNEQFF. The CDR3 region has the DNA TGCAGTGCATCCCCTCTAGCGGGGGTCTACAATGAGCAGTTCTTC.

The table lists this clonotype with a few counts. This chain joins TRBV5-1 and TRBJ2-6; 7 bases match TRBD1. Germline V lookup: CDR1 SGHRS, CDR2 YFSETQ. The CDR3 consists of 16 residues. Unmatched junction bases numbered 6, after V lost 6 bases and J lost 0 bases. Here the CDR3 reads CASNRGISSGANVLTF. In nucleotides, the CDR3 is TGCGCCAGCAACAGGGGAATTTCCTCTGGGGCCAACGTCCTGACTTTC. The full variable domain, with the rest looked up from reference TRBV5-1 and TRBJ2-6, is KAGVTQTPRYLIKTRGQQVTLSCSPISGHRSVSWYQQTPGQGLQFLFEYFSETQRNKGNFPGRFSGRQFSNSRSEMNVSTLELGDSALYLCASNRGISSGANVLTFGAGSRLTVL.

The V gene is TRBV12-3 or TRBV12-4, the J gene TRBJ2-1, with D perhaps TRBD1 or TRBD2 (5 bases each). V lost 10 bases and J lost 6, with 19 bases in between. The CDR3 is 14 amino acids. The CDR3 is CATLRRGTCNEQFF. The DNA for the CDR3 is TGTGCCACCCTAAGGAGAGGGACCTGCAATGAGCAGTTCTTC.

V gene TRBV5-5 combines with J gene TRBJ2-3, with TRBD1 identical over 7 bases. Per the germline V gene, CDR1 is SGHKS and CDR2 is YYEKEE (reference sequence). V gave up 0 bases and J gave up 5 bases; unmatched junction bases: 3. The CDR3 is 14 residues long. CDR3 DNA sequence: TGTGCCAGCAGCTTGGAGGACAGGCAAGATACGCAGTATTTT. It encodes CASSLEDRQDTQYF.

V gene TRBV2 combines with J gene TRBJ2-1; D not resolved. This CDR3 has 14 residues. Trimming took 4 bases from V and 4 from J, leaving 11 bases between them. The V gene's germline CDR1 is SNHLY and CDR2 FYNNEI. CDR3 in DNA: TGTGCCAGCAGTGGGGAAGGGCCTTACAATGAGCAGTTCTTC. Translated, it gives CASSGEGPYNEQFF.

The genes are TRBV20-1 and TRBJ2-5; 10 positions agree with TRBD2. This CDR3 comprises 15 residues. V lost 3 bases and J lost 4; bases outside the gene matches: 8. Germline CDR1 is DFQATT and CDR2 is SNEGSKA (reference sequence). Here the CDR3 DNA reads TGCAGTGCTAGGGTAGCGGGGGGCACGAGAGAGACCCAGTACTTC. It is translated as CSARVAGGTRETQYF.

The J gene is TRBJ1-1, the V gene TRBV25-1; D gene ambiguous. Germline CDR1 MGHDK, CDR2 SYGVNS. V gave up 4 bases and J gave up 3 bases, with 9 bases separating them. CDR3 size: 13 residues. The CDR3 DNA follows: TGTGCCAGCAGTGTGGGTAGCGACACTGAAGCTTTCTTT. As protein: CASSVGSDTEAFF. The variable domain in full, with the rest retrieved from reference TRBV25-1 and TRBJ1-1, is EADIYQTPRYLVIGTGKKITLECSQTMGHDKMYWYQQDPGMELHLIHYSYGVNSTEKGDLSSESTVSRIRTEHFPLTLESARPSHTSQYLCASSVGSDTEAFFGQGTRLTVV.

The rearrangement uses TRBV20-1 and TRBJ2-7; 10 nucleotides align to TRBD2. The CDR3 covers 15 residues. CDR1 is DFQATT, CDR2 SNEGSKA, per germline (reference sequence). J was trimmed by 3 bases and V by 3 bases; bases with no gene match: 8. The CDR3 DNA is TGCAGTGCTAGTTCAGCGGGGGGGCTGGTCTACGAGCAGTACTTC. As protein: CSASSAGGLVYEQYF.

The chain uses TRBV20-1 and TRBJ2-5; D might be TRBD1 or TRBD2, each matching 5 bases. Matching the DNA end better, TRBJ2-1 makes the J call doubtful. The CDR3 consists of 13 residues. Germline V gene sequence: CDR1 DFQATT, CDR2 SNEGSKA (reference sequence). CDR3 bases: TGCAGTGCCCTCCGGGGCGGGTGGAATGAGCAGTTCTTC. It specifies CSALRGGWNEQFF.

This clonotype appeared a few times. The gene calls are TRBV12-5 and TRBJ2-5; no reliable D call. The DNA end lines up better with TRBJ2-1; the J call may be wrong. The CDR3 sequence is 13 residues long. Germline-derived CDR1 and CDR2 are LGHNT and FRNRAP. The CDR3 DNA reads TGTGCTAGTGGTACAACCGAGCAGCCTCTACAGTTCTTC. Translating gives CASGTTEQPLQFF.

The V call is TRBV11-2, the J call TRBJ2-4, with 11 nucleotides matching TRBD2. Per the germline V gene, CDR1 is SGHAT and CDR2 is FQNNGV. This CDR3 region has 17 residues. Losses at the gene ends were 1 base for V and 0 bases for J; bases not matched to a gene: 2. The CDR3 nucleotides read TGTGCCAGCAGCTTAGTAGGGACTAGCGGAGCCAAAAACATTCAGTACTTC. This sequence encodes CASSLVGTSGAKNIQYF.

The chain links TRBV12-3 or TRBV12-4 to TRBJ1-6, with TRBD1 matching over 11 bases. Trimming removed 5 bases from V and 10 bases from J; junction bases left unmatched: 4. The CDR3 has 14 amino acids. Written as DNA, the CDR3 is TGTGCCAGCAGTCCGGGACAGGGGGAGTCACCCCTCCACTTT. This sequence encodes CASSPGQGESPLHF.

The chain carries TRBV20-1 and TRBJ1-2, with 10 bases fitting TRBD1. The CDR3 has 14 residues. Germline CDR1 reads DFQATT; CDR2 reads SNEGSKA (reference sequence). With 0 bases clipped from V and 8 bases from J, the junction kept 6 bases outside the gene matches. The CDR3 DNA sequence: TGCAGTGCTAGAGAAAGACAGGGGGCGTACGGCTACACCTTC. It codes for CSARERQGAYGYTF.

In this sample, this clonotype turned up a few times. The chain joins TRBV14 to TRBJ2-5; D call uncertain. Per the germline V gene, CDR1 is SGHDN and CDR2 is FVKESK. This CDR3 contains 17 residues. V lost 1 base and J lost 5, with 20 bases in between. DNA of the CDR3: TGTGCCAGCAGCCAAGTGATTCATATTGGTAATTACGAGACCCAGTACTTC. Amino acid sequence: CASSQVIHIGNYETQYF.

Only a few counts were recorded for this clonotype. The chain is built from TRBV24-1 and TRBJ2-1, with 8 bases lining up with TRBD2. This CDR3 comprises 13 residues. The V and J ends lost 1 base and 9 bases, in that order; junction bases with no gene match: 1. Germline CDR1 reads KGHDR; CDR2 reads SFDVKD. The CDR3 region has the DNA TGTGCCACCAGTGATTTACTAGCGGCTGAGCAGTTCTTC. Protein sequence: CATSDLLAAEQFF.

The chain recombines TRBV5-1 with TRBJ2-4; TRBD2 agrees at 10 bases. The CDR3 sequence is 18 residues long. Germline trimming cut 2 bases from V and 3 bases from J; bases unmatched to any gene: 11. CDR1 and CDR2 (germline): SGHRS, YFSETQ. DNA for the CDR3: TGCGCCAGCAGCTTTGATCTAGCGGGAGTAGGGGACAAAAACATTCAGTACTTC. It translates to CASSFDLAGVGDKNIQYF.

This clonotype was detected a few times. The chain couples TRBV28 to TRBJ2-4; possible D gene TRBD1, 6 bases. Germline V lookup: CDR1 MDHEN, CDR2 SYDVKM. The CDR3 extends over 15 amino acids. The ends were cut back, 7 bases at V and 0 bases at J, with 13 bases in the middle. The CDR3 DNA reads TGTGCCAGCACCTACAGGGACATAGCCAAAAACATTCAGTACTTC. Translating gives CASTYRDIAKNIQYF. The variable domain in full, with the rest retrieved from reference TRBV28 and TRBJ2-4, is DVKVTQSSRYLVKRTGEKVFLECVQDMDHENMFWYRQDPGLGLRLIYFSYDVKMKEKGDIPEGYSVSREKKERFSLILESASTNQTSMYLCASTYRDIAKNIQYFGAGTRLSVL.

This clonotype occurred a few times. CDR3: CASTQVNLETQYF. The CDR3 DNA reads as TGTGCCAGCACCCAGGTGAATTTGGAGACCCAGTACTTC. The chain employs TRBV28 and TRBJ2-1; D unclear. The DNA end lines up better with TRBJ2-5; the J call may be wrong. The CDR3 is made up of 13 amino acids. The germline gives CDR1 MDHEN, CDR2 SYDVKM.

V is TRBV27 and J is TRBJ1-1; the match to TRBD1 covers 8 bases. Germline CDR1 is MNHEY and CDR2 is SMNVEV (reference sequence). The length of the CDR3 is 15 residues. J gave up 0 bases and V 5 bases, and 5 bases lay outside the gene matches. The CDR3 DNA sequence: TGTGCCAGCAGTAGGTCAGGGGGCATGAACACTGAAGCTTTCTTT. Protein product: CASSRSGGMNTEAFF.

Here the CDR3 reads CASSYSSPSGNTIYF. CDR3 coding DNA: TGTGCCAGCAGTTACTCGTCACCTTCTGGAAACACCATATATTTT. V usage is TRBV6-5 and J usage is TRBJ1-3; D unresolved. The CDR3 covers 15 residues. The germline V gene has CDR1 MNHEY and CDR2 SVGAGI. The ends were cut back, 0 bases at V and 1 base at J, with 7 bases in the middle.

This clonotype was observed a few times. The V and J genes are TRBV5-1 and TRBJ2-1; 8 bases fit TRBD1. There are 15 residues in the CDR3. Germline CDR1 reads SGHRS; CDR2 reads YFSETQ. The V segment lost 1 base and the J segment 6 bases; nucleotides outside the gene matches: 6. CDR3 region: CASSLTDRVGNEQFF. The CDR3 DNA sequence: TGCGCCAGCAGCTTGACGGACAGGGTAGGCAATGAGCAGTTCTTC.